This T cell receptor beta chain comes out of a study of shared clonotypes between healthy human individuals. The run depth of the assay was deep. Profiled with immunoSEQ multiplex PCR; TCRdb holds only in-frame clones, not every one. Of 950,000 to 1,100,000 clones detected, around 75% appear once; the ten largest clones hold approximately 1.5%. General study points: The rarefaction results pointed to incomplete sorted-subset sequencing despite large depth. Only blood was sampled; tissue repertoires likely differ.

A word on this clone: Its antigen is not identified.

The germline V gene has CDR1 ENHRY and CDR2 SYGVKD. The CDR3 contains 16 residues. Trimming stripped 9 bases from V and 0 bases from J, with 20 bases between. The material sequenced was memory CD4+ T cells sorted from blood. The subset was: CD45RA-negative fraction. The TCR sequence derives from a man between 18 and 29 years old in good health. V usage is TRBV10-3 and J usage is TRBJ2-5; D might be TRBD1 or TRBD2, each matching 6 bases. The CDR3 here is CAMSPGVGGYQETQYF. DNA of the CDR3: TGTGCCATGTCCCCGGGGGTAGGGGGGTACCAAGAGACCCAGTACTTC.